This T cell receptor beta chain was observed in a study of shared clonotypes between healthy human individuals. Study summary: Ranging from 18 to 49 in age, donors were two women and three men. Used for every donor were three CD4 naive, three CD4 memory, two CD8 naive and one CD8 memory plate.

CDR1 and CDR2 from the germline V gene are SGHDT and YYEEEE. This CDR3 has 13 amino acids. V lost 7 bases to trimming and J lost 3 bases, with 14 bases between them. Assay used: immunoSEQ multiplex PCR; TCRdb lists only in-frame clones, some missing. Of approximately 1.5 million clones listed, 98% were seen once; the top ten hold approximately 0.4%. The donors were all Caucasian adults (living in Nashville, Tennessee). Sample: naive CD4+ T cells sorted from blood. Described subset: CD45RA+ positively selected. The receptor was derived from a man aged 25-45 years in good health. V is TRBV5-6 and J is TRBJ2-7; a weak D match, TRBD2 (5 bases). The CDR3 spells CASGELEVYEQYF. The DNA for the CDR3 is TGTGCCAGCGGGGAACTAGAGGTCTACGAGCAGTACTTC.